The clone carrying this TCR beta chain was recorded a few times. Its antigen remains unknown. As to treatment: approximately nine-day PBMC culture with coronavirus spike peptide pools or control peptides (ViraFEST assay). Before the COVID-19 pandemic (2011-2018), CD4+ T cells were obtained from the unexposed donor. Culture of around 2 million PBMCs per well took place with about 9.8 IU/ml IL-2 and about 10 ug/ml peptide pools. Investigators exposed CD4+ T cells from unexposed donors to SARS-CoV-2 S/N and four cold-coronavirus spikes, as cells permitted. The Oncomine TCR Beta short-read assay generated sequence data from the DNA of cultured CD4+ T cells. Genomic DNA was isolated from cultured CD4+ T cells. TCRdb recomputed calls from the PCR reads with MiXCR, one row per CDR3 protein. The table has roughly 6,100 distinct CDR3 sequences, 40% to 45% seen once. This specimen comes from a study of vaccination and CD4 T cells after COVID-19. Background on the study: Stimuli were overlapping spike peptide pools of SARS-CoV-2 and three common cold coronaviruses (HCoV-NL63, HCoV-OC43, HCoV-229E).

The CDR3 is 15 residues long. From germline, CDR1 is MNHNS and CDR2 SASEGT. Deletions cut 6 bases from V and 0 bases from J, with 14 bases between. This clonotype originated in a human donor in good health. This chain links TRBV6-1 with TRBJ1-2; D not resolved. The sequenced sample was CD4+ T cells from blood, cultured in vitro. CDR3 bases: TGTGCCAGCAGACGTGAGCTTCAAGCTAACTATGGCTACACCTTC. Amino acids: CASRRELQANYGYTF.